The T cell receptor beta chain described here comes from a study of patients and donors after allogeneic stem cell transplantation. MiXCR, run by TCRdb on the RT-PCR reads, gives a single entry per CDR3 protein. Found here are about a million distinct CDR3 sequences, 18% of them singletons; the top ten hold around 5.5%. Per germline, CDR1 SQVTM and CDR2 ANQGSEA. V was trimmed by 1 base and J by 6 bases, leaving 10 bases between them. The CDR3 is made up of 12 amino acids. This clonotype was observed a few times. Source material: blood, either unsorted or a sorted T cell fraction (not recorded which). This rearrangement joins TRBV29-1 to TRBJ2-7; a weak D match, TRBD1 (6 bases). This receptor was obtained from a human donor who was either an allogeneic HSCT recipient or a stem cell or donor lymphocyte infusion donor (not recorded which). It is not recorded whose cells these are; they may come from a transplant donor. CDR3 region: CSVEGGGPEQYF. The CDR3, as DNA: TGCAGCGTTGAAGGAGGGGGACCCGAGCAGTACTTC.